The next 2 T cell receptor beta chains were all read from a single sample in a study of blood T cell repertoires in COVID-19. The protocol was immunoSEQ multiplex PCR, while the TCRdb copy is restricted to in-frame clones and leaves out a portion. The table includes a few hundred thousand clones, approximately 86% detected once. Sequenced material: peripheral blood. These receptors all stem from a young man with active or convalescent COVID-19.

The rearrangement links TRBV9 to TRBJ2-2; 8 bases are shared with TRBD1. The CDR3 is 16 residues long. V lost 3 bases to trimming and J lost 5 bases; unmatched junction nucleotides: 9. Germline CDR1 SGDLS, CDR2 YYNGEE. CDR3 in amino acids: CASSEHRGIRTGELFF. CDR3 nucleotide sequence: TGTGCCAGCAGCGAACACAGGGGGATAAGAACCGGGGAGCTGTTTTTT.

V usage is TRBV7-9 and J usage is TRBJ1-1; no firm D call. V was clipped by 0 bases and J by 6 bases, with 14 bases between them. This CDR3 comprises 15 residues. Germline CDR1 reads SEHNR; CDR2 reads FQNEAQ (reference sequence). The CDR3 DNA is TGTGCCAGCAGCTTAGCTAGGCGGCAGCCCCCTGAAGCTTTCTTT. Protein: CASSLARRQPPEAFF. Full variable domain (remainder filled in from reference TRBV7-9 and TRBJ1-1): DTGVSQNPRHKITKRGQNVTFRCDPISEHNRLYWYRQTLGQGPEFLTYFQNEAQLEKSRLLSDRFSAERPKGSFSTLEIQRTEQGDSAMYLCASSLARRQPPEAFFGQGTRLTVV.